Below are 24 T cell receptor beta chains sequenced from a single sample in a study of T cell repertoires in cytomegalovirus infection. A single record per CDR3 protein comes from TCRdb applying MiXCR to the reads. The table includes about half a million distinct CDR3 sequences, 30% to 40% detected once. Their cognate antigens are unknown. Sequences were derived from cultured PBMCs, sampled from culture after CMV antigen stimulation. The origin of the receptors is a human donor in good health (CMV status not recorded). Some clones in this sample may be carry-over from other donors' samples.

The rearrangement links TRBV28 to TRBJ1-2, with D possibly being TRBD1 (5 bases). The germline V and J ends were trimmed by 4 bases and 1 base, with 19 bases remaining between them. The germline gives CDR1 MDHEN, CDR2 SYDVKM. This CDR3 is built from 17 residues. The CDR3: CASSYLDAGTVNYGYTF. The CDR3 DNA sequence: TGTGCCAGCAGTTATCTCGATGCCGGGACCGTTAACTATGGCTACACCTTC.

This clonotype was observed a handful of times. This chain connects TRBV12-3 or TRBV12-4 to TRBJ2-2; 16 bases line up with TRBD2. The CDR3 is 18 residues long. Germline trimming cut 5 bases from V and 3 bases from J; bases unmatched to any gene: 6. DNA of the CDR3: TGTGCCAGCAGTCCGGGACTAGCGGGAGGGCCTGACACCGGGGAGCTGTTTTTT. This sequence encodes CASSPGLAGGPDTGELFF.

In this sample, this clonotype turned up once. This chain links TRBV5-1 with TRBJ2-7; 7 positions agree with TRBD1. The CDR3 contains 15 residues. Germline CDR1 reads SGHRS; CDR2 reads YFSETQ. J gave up 1 base and V 4 bases, and 8 bases lay outside the gene matches. CDR3 loop: CASSALTGRSYEQYF. CDR3 DNA: TGCGCCAGCAGCGCCCTGACAGGGCGGTCCTACGAGCAGTACTTC.

The chain links TRBV28 to TRBJ2-7; TRBD2 matches at 12 bases. The CDR3 is 15 amino acids. Germline assignment: CDR1 MDHEN and CDR2 SYDVKM. V was clipped by 3 bases and J by 4 bases; unmatched bases: 4. CDR3 coding DNA: TGTGCCAGCAGTTTTACTAGCGGGAGGTCATACGAGCAGTACTTC. It codes for CASSFTSGRSYEQYF.

This clonotype showed up many times. CDR3 bases: TGTGCCAGCAGCTTAGAGGGGTCGTCAATTCTTTTCCAAGAGACCCAGTACTTC. Translated: CASSLEGSSILFQETQYF. The chain combines TRBV7-2 with TRBJ2-5, with a possible D match to TRBD1 (5 bases). The CDR3 length is 18 residues. Between the trimmed V and J ends, which lost 1 base and 1 base, there was a span of 19 bases. CDR1 and CDR2 (germline): SGHTA, FQGNSA.

The chain recombines TRBV11-2 with TRBJ1-1; a possible D gene is TRBD1 (6 bases). This CDR3 has 12 residues. Per the germline V gene, CDR1 is SGHAT and CDR2 is FQNNGV. Trimming stripped 6 bases from V and 8 bases from J, with 13 bases between. CDR3 nucleotide sequence: TGTGCCAGCAGTAACCAGGGGTGGGAAGCTTTCTTT. Protein product: CASSNQGWEAFF.

The chain is built from TRBV24-1 and TRBJ2-2, with TRBD1 identical over 9 bases. This CDR3 is built from 15 residues. The germline V gene has CDR1 KGHDR and CDR2 SFDVKD. V lost 4 bases and J lost 5; bases outside the gene matches: 4. CDR3 region: CATSETGTGTGELFF. CDR3 coding DNA: TGTGCCACCAGTGAAACCGGGACAGGGACCGGGGAGCTGTTTTTT.

The chain's CDR3 is CAWRVGGRGDTQYF. DNA of the CDR3: TGTGCCTGGAGGGTAGGCGGCCGGGGAGATACGCAGTATTTT. The gene calls are TRBV30 and TRBJ2-3, with D possibly TRBD2 on 5 matching bases. V lost 3 bases and J lost 5, with 15 bases in between. The CDR3 consists of 14 residues. Germline CDR1 and CDR2: GTSNPN and SVGIG (reference sequence).

This clonotype was recorded a few times. The chain employs TRBV18 and TRBJ1-2, with 7 nucleotides matching TRBD1. V lost 1 base to trimming and J lost 4 bases; unmatched junction nucleotides: 9. This CDR3 has 16 residues. Germline loops: CDR1 KGHSH, CDR2 LQKENI. Written as DNA, the CDR3 is TGTGCCAGCTCACCACGCAGATCGCAGGGGGGCTATGGCTACACCTTC. Its translation is CASSPRRSQGGYGYTF.

The V gene is TRBV7-8, the J gene TRBJ2-7; 8 bases agree with TRBD1. The germline gives CDR1 SGHVS, CDR2 FQNEAQ. The CDR3 is 12 amino acids. Germline trimming cut 5 bases from V and 6 bases from J; bases unmatched to any gene: 3. CDR3 DNA: TGTGCCAGCAGCCGGACAGGGCGCGAGCAGTACTTC. Translated, it gives CASSRTGREQYF.

This clonotype was picked up a small number of times. This chain uses TRBV6-2 or TRBV6-3 with TRBJ2-5; TRBD2 aligns across 8 bases. The germline gives CDR1 MNHEY, CDR2 SVGEGT. After removal of 8 bases from V and 5 bases from J, the junction contained 22 bases not matched to a gene. The CDR3 totals 18 residues. CDR3 amino acids: CASHDLKISGTSHETQYF. Here the CDR3 DNA reads TGTGCCAGCCACGACCTTAAAATTAGCGGGACCTCCCACGAGACCCAGTACTTC.

The chain couples TRBV6-8 to TRBJ2-1; no clear D. Trimming stripped 0 bases from V and 10 bases from J, with 10 bases between. Germline V gene lookup returns CDR1 MNHGY and CDR2 SAAAGT. CDR3 length equals 13 residues. The CDR3 region is CASSYSGKDEQFF. For the CDR3, the DNA is TGTGCCAGCAGTTACTCGGGGAAGGACGAGCAGTTCTTC.

This chain joins TRBV20-1 and TRBJ2-3; TRBD1 might be the D (6 bases). The CDR3 runs 17 residues. Germline V CDR1 and CDR2: DFQATT, SNEGSKA (reference sequence). V was pared by 2 bases and J by 0 bases, with 18 bases between. CDR3 sequence reads: CSARLLTGITSTDTQYF. CDR3 bases: TGCAGTGCTAGACTTCTTACAGGGATAACTAGCACAGATACGCAGTATTTT.

This chain connects TRBV6-2 or TRBV6-3 to TRBJ2-1; D remains ambiguous. CDR3 length: 15 amino acids. Germline CDR1 MNHEY, CDR2 SVGEGT. V was trimmed by 5 bases and J by 2 bases, leaving 13 bases between them. As DNA, the CDR3 is TGTGCCAGCAGTATCCGGCCTGCCCCCTACAATGAGCAGTTCTTC. The encoded protein is CASSIRPAPYNEQFF.

The rearrangement uses TRBV6-1 and TRBJ2-1; D is possibly TRBD1 (5 bases). Germline values: CDR1 MNHNS, CDR2 SASEGT. The length of the CDR3 is 13 residues. V was pared by 2 bases and J by 8 bases, with 10 bases between. DNA for the CDR3: TGTGCCAGCAGTGAAAGGGGTCAGGATGAGCAGTTCTTC. Encoded protein: CASSERGQDEQFF.

This clonotype appeared many times. The genes are TRBV7-8 and TRBJ2-1, with 13 bases that match TRBD2. CDR3 length: 19 residues. The V segment lost 5 bases and the J segment 0 bases; nucleotides outside the gene matches: 10. From germline, CDR1 is SGHVS and CDR2 FQNEAQ. The DNA of the CDR3 is TGTGCCAGCAGCCGGACTAGCGGGAGCCCCAGGAGCTCCTACAATGAGCAGTTCTTC. It codes for CASSRTSGSPRSSYNEQFF.

This rearrangement joins TRBV6-2 or TRBV6-3 to TRBJ1-5; D remains unclear. The CDR3 has 16 amino acids. V was shortened by 2 bases and J by 6 bases, with 17 bases between the two germline ends. Germline CDR1 is MNHEY and CDR2 is SVGEGT. The CDR3 reads CASSYGQLNARQPQHF. The CDR3 nucleotides read TGTGCCAGCAGTTACGGGCAGTTAAATGCACGTCAGCCCCAGCATTTT.

CDR3 DNA: TGTGCCAGCAGCTTAGTCGGCCTAGCGGACTCTGGGGCCAACGTCCTGACTTTC. Translation gives CASSLVGLADSGANVLTF. V and J are TRBV7-9 and TRBJ2-6; 7 nucleotides match TRBD2. Germline-derived CDR1 and CDR2 are SEHNR and FQNEAQ (reference sequence). The trim removed 1 base at V and 0 bases at J, leaving 6 bases unmatched. The CDR3 runs 18 residues.

CDR3 loop: CAWSSGTANTEAFF. The DNA for the CDR3 is TGTGCCTGGAGTTCCGGGACAGCGAACACTGAAGCTTTCTTT. The gene calls are TRBV30 and TRBJ1-1, with TRBD1 matching over 7 bases. V dropped 2 bases and J dropped 1; count of bases not matched to a gene: 4. The germline V gene encodes CDR1 GTSNPN and CDR2 SVGIG (reference sequence). The CDR3 is made up of 14 amino acids.

The chain couples TRBV20-1 to TRBJ2-1; 7 bases are shared with TRBD2. V shed 6 bases and J 6 bases; nucleotides not matched to a gene: 11. This CDR3 has 14 amino acids. Looked up from germline, CDR1 is DFQATT and CDR2 is SNEGSKA (reference sequence). The DNA of the CDR3 is TGCAGTGCCCGCGGGTCTGCGGGAGTCAATGAGCAGTTCTTC. This translates into CSARGSAGVNEQFF.

This clonotype was picked up a small number of times. The chain employs TRBV7-2 and TRBJ2-7; D uncertain. The CDR3 sequence is 13 residues long. Trimming removed 5 bases at V and 0 bases at J, with 8 bases between. The germline gives CDR1 SGHTA, CDR2 FQGNSA. The CDR3 protein is CASSVANSYEQYF. As DNA, the CDR3 is TGTGCCAGCAGCGTTGCCAACTCCTACGAGCAGTACTTC. The entire variable domain, with the rest obtained from reference TRBV7-2 and TRBJ2-7, is as follows: GAGVSQSPSNKVTEKGKDVELRCDPISGHTALYWYRQSLGQGLEFLIYFQGNSAPDKSGLPSDRFSAERTGGSVSTLTIQRTQQEDSAVYLCASSVANSYEQYFGPGTRLTVT.

The genes are TRBV14 and TRBJ1-2, with 8 bases identical to TRBD1. Unmatched junction bases numbered 4, after V lost 0 bases and J lost 4 bases. The CDR3 runs 15 residues. In germline, CDR1 is SGHDN, CDR2 FVKESK. CDR3 amino acids: CASSQEQGASYGYTF. In nucleotides, the CDR3 is TGTGCCAGCAGCCAAGAGCAGGGGGCGAGCTATGGCTACACCTTC.

The chain has TRBV7-9 and TRBJ2-1; TRBD1 is a possible D gene (6 bases). Germline-derived CDR1 and CDR2 are SEHNR and FQNEAQ (reference sequence). This CDR3 comprises 15 residues. V lost 1 base and J lost 8, with 15 bases in between. The CDR3 nucleotides read TGTGCCAGCAGCTTAGTTAAGGCAGGGGAGCATGAGCAGTTCTTC. It translates to CASSLVKAGEHEQFF.

This clonotype was observed a handful of times. The rearrangement uses TRBV7-8 and TRBJ2-7; maybe TRBD1 (5 bases). The CDR3 length is 14 residues. CDR1 is SGHVS, CDR2 FQNEAQ, per germline. The V end lost 1 base, the J end lost 3 bases, and 10 bases lay between the germline ends. This CDR3 reads CASSLGVRDYEQYV. The CDR3, as DNA: TGTGCCAGCAGCTTAGGGGTCAGGGACTACGAGCAGTACGTC.